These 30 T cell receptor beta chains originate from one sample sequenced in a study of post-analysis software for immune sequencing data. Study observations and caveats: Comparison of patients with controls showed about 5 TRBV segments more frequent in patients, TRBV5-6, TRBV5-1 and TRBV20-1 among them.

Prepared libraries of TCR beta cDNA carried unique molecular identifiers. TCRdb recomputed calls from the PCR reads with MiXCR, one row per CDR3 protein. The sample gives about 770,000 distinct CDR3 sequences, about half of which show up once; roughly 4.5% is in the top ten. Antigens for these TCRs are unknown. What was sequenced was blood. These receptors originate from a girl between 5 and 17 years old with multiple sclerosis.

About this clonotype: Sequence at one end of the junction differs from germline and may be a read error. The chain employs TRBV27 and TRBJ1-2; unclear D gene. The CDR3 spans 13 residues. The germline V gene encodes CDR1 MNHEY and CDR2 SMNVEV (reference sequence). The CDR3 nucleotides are TGTGCCAGCAGCGACGGAGGAGGCTATGACTACACCTTC. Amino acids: CASSDGGGYDYTF.

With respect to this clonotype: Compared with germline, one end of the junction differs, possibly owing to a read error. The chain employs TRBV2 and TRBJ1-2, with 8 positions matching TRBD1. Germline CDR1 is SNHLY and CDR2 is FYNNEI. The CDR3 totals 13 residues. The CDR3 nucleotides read TGTGCCTGCAGTCGTGACAGGGGCTACGGCTACACCTTC. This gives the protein CACSRDRGYGYTF.

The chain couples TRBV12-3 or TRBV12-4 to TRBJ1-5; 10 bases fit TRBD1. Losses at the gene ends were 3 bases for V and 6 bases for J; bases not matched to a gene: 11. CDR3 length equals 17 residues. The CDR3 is CASSFLAGTGEGQPQHF. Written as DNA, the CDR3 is TGTGCCAGCAGTTTCTTGGCCGGGACAGGGGAGGGTCAGCCCCAGCATTTT.

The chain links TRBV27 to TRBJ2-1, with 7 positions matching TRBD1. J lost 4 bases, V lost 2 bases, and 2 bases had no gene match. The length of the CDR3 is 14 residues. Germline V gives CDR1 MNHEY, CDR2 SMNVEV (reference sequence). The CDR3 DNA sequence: TGTGCCAGCAGTTTACAGGGGGAGTACAATGAGCAGTTCTTC. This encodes CASSLQGEYNEQFF.

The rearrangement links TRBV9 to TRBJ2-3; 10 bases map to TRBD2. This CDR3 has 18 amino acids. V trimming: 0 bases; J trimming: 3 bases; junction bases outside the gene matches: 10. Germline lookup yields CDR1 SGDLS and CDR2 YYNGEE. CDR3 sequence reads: CASSVELRLAGDTDTQYF. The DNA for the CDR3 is TGTGCCAGCAGCGTAGAGTTGAGGCTAGCGGGGGATACAGATACGCAGTATTTT.

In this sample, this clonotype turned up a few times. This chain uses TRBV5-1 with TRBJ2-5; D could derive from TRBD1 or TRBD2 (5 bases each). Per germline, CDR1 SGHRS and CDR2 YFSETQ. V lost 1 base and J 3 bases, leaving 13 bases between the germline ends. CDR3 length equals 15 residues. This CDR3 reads CASSLLGLAEETQYF. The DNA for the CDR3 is TGCGCCAGCAGCTTGTTGGGGCTAGCTGAAGAGACCCAGTACTTC.

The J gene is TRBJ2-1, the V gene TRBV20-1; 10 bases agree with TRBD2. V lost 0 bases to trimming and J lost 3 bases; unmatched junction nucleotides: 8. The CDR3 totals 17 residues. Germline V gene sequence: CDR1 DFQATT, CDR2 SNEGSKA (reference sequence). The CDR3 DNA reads TGCAGTGCTAGAGACCTGCTAGCGGGAGTCCACTACAATGAGCAGTTCTTC. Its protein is CSARDLLAGVHYNEQFF.

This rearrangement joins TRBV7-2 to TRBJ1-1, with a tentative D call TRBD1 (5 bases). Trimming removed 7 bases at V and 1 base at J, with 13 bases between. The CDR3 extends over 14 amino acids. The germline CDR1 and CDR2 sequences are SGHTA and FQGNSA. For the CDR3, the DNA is TGTGCCAGCACCCTGGGACGGGCGAACACTGAAGCTTTCTTT. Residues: CASTLGRANTEAFF.

The CDR3 reads CASRGATGRDYNEQFF. The DNA for the CDR3 is TGTGCCAGCAGGGGAGCGACAGGAAGGGACTACAATGAGCAGTTCTTC. The chain joins TRBV6-1 to TRBJ2-1; maybe TRBD1 (6 bases). Germline lookup yields CDR1 MNHNS and CDR2 SASEGT. V dropped 6 bases and J dropped 3 bases, with 18 bases sitting between them. The CDR3 loop spans 16 amino acids.

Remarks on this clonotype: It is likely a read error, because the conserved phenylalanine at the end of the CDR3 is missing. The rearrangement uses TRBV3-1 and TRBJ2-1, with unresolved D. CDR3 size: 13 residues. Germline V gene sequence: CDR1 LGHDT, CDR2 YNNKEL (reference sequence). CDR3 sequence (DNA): TGTGTCAGCAGCCAAGAAAATAGGAATGAGCAGTTCGTC. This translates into CVSSQENRNEQFV.

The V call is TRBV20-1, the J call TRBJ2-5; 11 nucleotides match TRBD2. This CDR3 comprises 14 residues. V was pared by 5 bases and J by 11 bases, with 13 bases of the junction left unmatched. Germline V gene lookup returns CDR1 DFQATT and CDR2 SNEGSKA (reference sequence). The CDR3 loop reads CSAPIASGRMAQYF. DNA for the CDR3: TGCAGTGCTCCGATTGCTAGCGGGAGGATGGCGCAGTACTTC.

CDR3 bases: TGTGCTAGTGGTTTATCCAGGACTAGCGCCAATGAGCAGTTCTTC. Its protein is CASGLSRTSANEQFF. This chain uses TRBV12-5 with TRBJ2-1, with TRBD2 identical over 9 bases. The V and J ends lost 3 bases and 6 bases, in that order; junction bases with no gene match: 6. Germline V CDR1 and CDR2: LGHNT, FRNRAP. The CDR3 contains 15 residues.

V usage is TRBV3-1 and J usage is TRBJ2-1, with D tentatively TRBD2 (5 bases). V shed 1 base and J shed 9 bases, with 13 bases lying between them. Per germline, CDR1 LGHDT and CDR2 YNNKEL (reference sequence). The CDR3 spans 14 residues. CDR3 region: CASSQVRGTSEQFF. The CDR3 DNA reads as TGTGCCAGCAGCCAAGTCCGGGGTACGAGTGAGCAGTTCTTC.

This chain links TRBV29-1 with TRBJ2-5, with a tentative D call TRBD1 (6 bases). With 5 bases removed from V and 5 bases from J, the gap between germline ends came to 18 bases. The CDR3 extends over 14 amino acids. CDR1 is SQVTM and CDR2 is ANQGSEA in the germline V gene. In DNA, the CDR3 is TGCAGCGTTTCCCCCACAGGGAGCAGGGAGACCCAGTACTTC. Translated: CSVSPTGSRETQYF.

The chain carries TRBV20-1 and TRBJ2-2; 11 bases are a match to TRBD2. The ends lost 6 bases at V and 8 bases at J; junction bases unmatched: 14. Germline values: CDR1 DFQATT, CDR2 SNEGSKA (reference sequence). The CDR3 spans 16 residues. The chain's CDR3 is CSAKLAGAPGAGELFF. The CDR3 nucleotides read TGCAGTGCGAAACTAGCGGGAGCCCCGGGAGCTGGGGAGCTGTTTTTT.

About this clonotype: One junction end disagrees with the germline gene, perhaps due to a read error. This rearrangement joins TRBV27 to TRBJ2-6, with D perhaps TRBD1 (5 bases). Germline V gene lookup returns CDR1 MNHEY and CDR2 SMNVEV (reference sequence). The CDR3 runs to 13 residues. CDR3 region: CAGSPGGANVLTF. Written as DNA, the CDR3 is TGTGCCGGCAGTCCAGGGGGGGCCAACGTCCTGACTTTC. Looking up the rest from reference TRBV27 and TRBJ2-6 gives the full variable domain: EAQVTQNPRYLITVTGKKLTVTCSQNMNHEYMSWYRQDPGLGLRQIYYSMNVEVTDKGDVPEGYKVSRKEKRNFPLILESPSPNQTSLYFCAGSPGGANVLTFGAGSRLTVL.

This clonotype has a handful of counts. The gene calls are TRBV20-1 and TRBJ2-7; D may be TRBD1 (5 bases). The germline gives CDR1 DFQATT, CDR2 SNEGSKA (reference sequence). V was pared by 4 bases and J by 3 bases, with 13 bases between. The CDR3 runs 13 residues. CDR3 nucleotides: TGCAGTGCTATTAGACAGAGTCTCTACGAGCAGTACTTC. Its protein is CSAIRQSLYEQYF.

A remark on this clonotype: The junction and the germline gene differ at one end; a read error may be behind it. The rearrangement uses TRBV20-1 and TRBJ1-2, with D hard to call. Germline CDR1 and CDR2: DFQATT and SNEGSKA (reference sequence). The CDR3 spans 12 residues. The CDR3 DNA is TGCGGTGCTAGAGCCAGTTCCACTGGCTACACCTTC. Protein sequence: CGARASSTGYTF.

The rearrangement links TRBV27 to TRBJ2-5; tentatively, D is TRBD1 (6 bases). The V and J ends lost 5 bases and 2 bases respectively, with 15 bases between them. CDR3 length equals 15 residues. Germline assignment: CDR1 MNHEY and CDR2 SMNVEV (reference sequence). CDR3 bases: TGTGCCAGCAGTCCAGGGGTTTTGGGGCAAGAGACCCAGTACTTC. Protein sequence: CASSPGVLGQETQYF.

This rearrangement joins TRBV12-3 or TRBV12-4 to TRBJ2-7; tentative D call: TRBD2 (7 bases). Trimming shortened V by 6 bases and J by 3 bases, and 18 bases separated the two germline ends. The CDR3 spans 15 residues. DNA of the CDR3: TGTGCCAGCAGCTTCCCAGGGGAGGGCCGCTACGAGCAGTACTTC. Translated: CASSFPGEGRYEQYF.

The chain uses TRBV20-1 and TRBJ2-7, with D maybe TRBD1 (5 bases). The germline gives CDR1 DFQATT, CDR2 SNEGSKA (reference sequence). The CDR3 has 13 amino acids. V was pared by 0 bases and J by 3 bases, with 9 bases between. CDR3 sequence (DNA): TGCAGTGCTAGAGAGGACACCGACTACGAGCAGTACTTC. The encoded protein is CSAREDTDYEQYF.

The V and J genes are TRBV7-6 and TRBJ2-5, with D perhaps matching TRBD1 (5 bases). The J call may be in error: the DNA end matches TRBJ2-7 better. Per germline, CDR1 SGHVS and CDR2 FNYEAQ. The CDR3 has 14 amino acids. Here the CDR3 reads CASSLAETAYEQYF. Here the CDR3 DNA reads TGTGCCAGCAGCTTAGCGGAGACAGCCTACGAGCAGTACTTC.

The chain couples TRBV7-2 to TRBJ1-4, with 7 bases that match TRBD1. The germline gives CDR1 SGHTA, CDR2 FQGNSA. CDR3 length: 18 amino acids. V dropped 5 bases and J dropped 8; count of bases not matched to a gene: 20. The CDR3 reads CASSQSRNKRGLGEKLFF. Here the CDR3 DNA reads TGTGCCAGCAGCCAATCCCGAAACAAAAGGGGGCTGGGAGAAAAACTGTTTTTT. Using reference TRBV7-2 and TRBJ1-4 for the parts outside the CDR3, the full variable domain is GAGVSQSPSNKVTEKGKDVELRCDPISGHTALYWYRQSLGQGLEFLIYFQGNSAPDKSGLPSDRFSAERTGGSVSTLTIQRTQQEDSAVYLCASSQSRNKRGLGEKLFFGSGTQLSVL.

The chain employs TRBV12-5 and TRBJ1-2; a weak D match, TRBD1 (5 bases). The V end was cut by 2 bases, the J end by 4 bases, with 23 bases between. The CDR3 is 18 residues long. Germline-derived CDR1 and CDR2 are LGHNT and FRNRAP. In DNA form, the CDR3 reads TGTGCTAGTGGTTTGTTCGGCCCCCAAAATAAGGGGAGCTATGGCTACACCTTC. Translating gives CASGLFGPQNKGSYGYTF.

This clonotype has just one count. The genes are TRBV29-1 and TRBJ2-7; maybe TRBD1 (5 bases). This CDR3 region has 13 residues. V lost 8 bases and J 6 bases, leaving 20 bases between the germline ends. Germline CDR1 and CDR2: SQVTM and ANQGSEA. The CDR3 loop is CSPQEIPRGEQYF. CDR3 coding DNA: TGCAGCCCTCAAGAGATCCCAAGGGGCGAGCAGTACTTC.

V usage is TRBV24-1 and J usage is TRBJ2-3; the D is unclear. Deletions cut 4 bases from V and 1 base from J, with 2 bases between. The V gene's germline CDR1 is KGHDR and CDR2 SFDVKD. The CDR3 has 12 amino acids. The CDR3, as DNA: TGTGCCACCAGTGAGCGCACAGATACGCAGTATTTT. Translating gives CATSERTDTQYF.

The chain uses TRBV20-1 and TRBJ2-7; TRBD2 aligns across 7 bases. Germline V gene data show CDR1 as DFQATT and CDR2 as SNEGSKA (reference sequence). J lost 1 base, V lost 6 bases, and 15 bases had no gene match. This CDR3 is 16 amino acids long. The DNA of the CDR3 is TGCAGTGCCCCAACTAGTATTAGCGGGCTTTCCTACGAGCAGTACTTC. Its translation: CSAPTSISGLSYEQYF.

Here the CDR3 DNA reads TGTGCCAGCATGGAAGCTGGGACTTCCTACGAGCAGTACTTC. Translating gives CASMEAGTSYEQYF. The chain is built from TRBV6-5 and TRBJ2-7, with D maybe TRBD2 (6 bases). The V and J ends lost 7 bases and 1 base respectively, with 14 bases between them. Germline CDR1 is MNHEY and CDR2 is SVGAGI. The CDR3 length is 14 residues.

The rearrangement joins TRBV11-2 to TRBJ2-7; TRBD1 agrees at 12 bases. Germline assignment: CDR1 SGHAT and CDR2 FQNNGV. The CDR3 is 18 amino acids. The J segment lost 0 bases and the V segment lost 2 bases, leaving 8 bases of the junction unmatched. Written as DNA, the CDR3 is TGTGCCAGCAGCTTACGGGACAGGGGGCGCTTAGACTCCTACGAGCAGTACTTC. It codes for CASSLRDRGRLDSYEQYF.

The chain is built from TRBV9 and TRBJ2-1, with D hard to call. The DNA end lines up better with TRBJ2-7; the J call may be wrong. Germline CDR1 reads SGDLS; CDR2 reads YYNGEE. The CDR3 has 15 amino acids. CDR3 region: CASSSRGEDGYEQYF. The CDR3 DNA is TGTGCCAGCAGCTCCCGCGGAGAGGACGGCTACGAGCAGTACTTC.